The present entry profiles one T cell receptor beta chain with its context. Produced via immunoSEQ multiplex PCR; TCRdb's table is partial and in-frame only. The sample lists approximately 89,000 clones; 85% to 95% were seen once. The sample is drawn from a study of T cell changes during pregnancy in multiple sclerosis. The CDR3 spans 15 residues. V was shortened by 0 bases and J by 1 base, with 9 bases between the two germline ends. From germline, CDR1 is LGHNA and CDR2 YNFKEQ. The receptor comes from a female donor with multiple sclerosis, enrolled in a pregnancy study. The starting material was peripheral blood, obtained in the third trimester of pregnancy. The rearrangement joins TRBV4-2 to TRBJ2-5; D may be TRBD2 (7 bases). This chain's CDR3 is CASSQEGGPQETQYF. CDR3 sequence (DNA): TGTGCCAGCAGCCAAGAGGGGGGGCCCCAAGAGACCCAGTACTTC.